These 15 T cell receptor beta chains share one sample of origin, sequenced in a study of T cell responses to AZD1222 COVID-19 vaccine. Sequencing used immunoSEQ multiplex PCR; TCRdb keeps in-frame clones, though not all of them. The repertoire holds about 150,000 clones, with more than 70% as singletons. This specimen was peripheral blood, taken on day 0 of AZD1222 vaccination. These receptors all come from an adult in good health.

This clone was detected only once. V is TRBV10-3 and J is TRBJ2-3; D uncertain. CDR1 ENHRY and CDR2 SYGVKD come from the germline V gene. The length of the CDR3 is 13 residues. V was shortened by 2 bases and J by 4 bases, with 7 bases between the two germline ends. CDR3 loop: CAISEIDPDTQYF. In DNA form, the CDR3 reads TGTGCCATCAGTGAGATCGACCCAGATACGCAGTATTTT.

This clone has just one count. This chain connects TRBV7-2 to TRBJ2-7, with no clear D. The CDR3 loop spans 14 amino acids. Trimming cost V 7 bases and J 3 bases, with 16 bases left between them. Germline-derived CDR1 and CDR2 are SGHTA and FQGNSA. The CDR3 sequence: CASTPTIAGYEQYF. The CDR3 DNA reads as TGTGCCAGCACCCCTACGATAGCAGGCTACGAGCAGTACTTC. Filled out from reference TRBV7-2 and TRBJ2-7, the complete variable domain reads GAGVSQSPSNKVTEKGKDVELRCDPISGHTALYWYRQSLGQGLEFLIYFQGNSAPDKSGLPSDRFSAERTGGSVSTLTIQRTQQEDSAVYLCASTPTIAGYEQYFGPGTRLTVT.

The gene calls are TRBV29-1 and TRBJ2-5; the match to TRBD2 covers 12 bases. The germline V gene has CDR1 SQVTM and CDR2 ANQGSEA. V was clipped by 1 base and J by 3 bases; unmatched bases: 0. The CDR3 totals 14 residues. The chain's CDR3 is CSVEGLAGEETQYF. The CDR3 DNA reads as TGCAGCGTTGAAGGACTAGCGGGAGAAGAGACCCAGTACTTC. Complete variable domain (other parts from reference TRBV29-1 and TRBJ2-5): SAVISQKPSRDICQRGTSLTIQCQVDSQVTMMFWYRQQPGQSLTLIATANQGSEATYESGFVIDKFPISRPNLTFSTLTVSNMSPEDSSIYLCSVEGLAGEETQYFGPGTRLLVL.

This rearrangement joins TRBV5-4 to TRBJ1-4; D unresolved. The CDR3 spans 14 residues. V was cut by 0 bases and J by 4 bases, with 7 bases left in between. Germline CDR1 reads SGHNT; CDR2 reads YYREEE (reference sequence). The CDR3 protein is CASSLGRRNEKLFF. The DNA of the CDR3 is TGTGCCAGCAGCTTGGGCAGGCGTAATGAAAAACTGTTTTTT.

This chain joins TRBV7-9 and TRBJ2-7, with a weak D call TRBD1 (5 bases). Germline V gene lookup returns CDR1 SEHNR and CDR2 FQNEAQ (reference sequence). The CDR3 runs 15 residues. The V and J ends lost 1 base and 0 bases respectively, with 10 bases between them. CDR3 in amino acids: CASSLGQISSYEQYF. CDR3 nucleotides: TGTGCCAGCAGCTTAGGACAGATAAGCTCCTACGAGCAGTACTTC.

A remark on this clone: The same CDR3 arises from other DNA sequences in this sample as well. The V and J genes are TRBV9 and TRBJ2-2; D gene ambiguous. Trimming removed 0 bases at V and 5 bases at J, with 5 bases between. CDR1 is SGDLS, CDR2 YYNGEE, per germline. The CDR3 has 13 amino acids. Written as DNA, the CDR3 is TGTGCCAGCAGCGTAGTAGGAACCGGGGAGCTGTTTTTT. Encoded protein: CASSVVGTGELFF. Filled out from reference TRBV9 and TRBJ2-2, the complete variable domain reads DSGVTQTPKHLITATGQRVTLRCSPRSGDLSVYWYQQSLDQGLQFLIQYYNGEERAKGNILERFSAQQFPDLHSELNLSSLELGDSALYFCASSVVGTGELFFGEGSRLTVL.

This clone was recorded once. Other DNA variants within this sample encode the same CDR3. This chain uses TRBV7-3 with TRBJ2-2; D is ambiguous. Germline V gene data show CDR1 as SGHTA and CDR2 as FQGTGA. V was clipped by 1 base and J by 5 bases, with 5 bases between them. CDR3 size: 13 residues. In DNA, the CDR3 is TGTGCCAGCAGCTTAATTGGGACCGGGGAGCTGTTTTTT. Translated, it gives CASSLIGTGELFF.

This rearrangement joins TRBV2 to TRBJ1-6; TRBD1 aligns across 9 bases. The junction had 9 bases not matched to a gene; V was cut back by 8 bases and J by 13 bases. The CDR3 has 13 residues. The V gene's germline CDR1 is SNHLY and CDR2 FYNNEI. The CDR3 region is CASEADRGLPLHF. Here the CDR3 DNA reads TGTGCCAGCGAAGCGGACAGGGGTCTCCCCCTCCACTTT. Full variable domain (missing parts from reference TRBV2 and TRBJ1-6): EPEVTQTPSHQVTQMGQEVILRCVPISNHLYFYWYRQILGQKVEFLVSFYNNEISEKSEIFDDQFSVERPDGSNFTLKIRSTKLEDSAMYFCASEADRGLPLHFGNGTRLTVT.

V and J are TRBV10-3 and TRBJ2-7; D remains unclear. Trimming cost V 3 bases and J 4 bases, with 19 bases left between them. Germline CDR1 reads ENHRY; CDR2 reads SYGVKD. CDR3 length: 16 amino acids. Here the CDR3 DNA reads TGTGCCATCAGTGACGGTAGGGCAAGTGAGCGATACGAGCAGTACTTC. Its protein is CAISDGRASERYEQYF.

The rearrangement joins TRBV7-2 to TRBJ1-1; D unresolved. Germline values: CDR1 SGHTA, CDR2 FQGNSA. CDR3 length: 12 amino acids. V was pared by 8 bases and J by 5 bases, with 12 bases between. The CDR3 spells CASGAQWTEAFF. The CDR3 nucleotides are TGTGCCAGCGGCGCCCAATGGACTGAAGCTTTCTTT.

This chain uses TRBV7-9 with TRBJ2-7; possible D gene TRBD1, 6 bases. Deletions cut 1 base from V and 3 bases from J, with 13 bases between. The CDR3 is made up of 15 amino acids. Germline V gene sequence: CDR1 SEHNR, CDR2 FQNEAQ (reference sequence). The CDR3 loop is CASSLVGAGLYEQYF. In nucleotides, the CDR3 is TGTGCCAGCAGCTTAGTGGGGGCAGGACTCTACGAGCAGTACTTC.

This clone was seen once. Distinct nucleotide sequences in the sample also encode this CDR3. J is TRBJ2-7 and V is TRBV4-1, with 8 bases that match TRBD2. The V segment lost 1 base and the J segment 7 bases; nucleotides outside the gene matches: 9. Germline V gives CDR1 MGHRA, CDR2 YSYEKL. The CDR3 is 15 amino acids. CDR3 DNA: TGCGCCAGCAGCCAAGTGGGACTAGTCTCAACTGAGCAGTACTTC. It encodes CASSQVGLVSTEQYF.

The chain couples TRBV5-8 to TRBJ1-1; no reliable D call. The CDR3 totals 14 residues. CDR1 is SGHTS, CDR2 YDEGEE, per germline. V lost 4 bases and J 1 base, leaving 11 bases between the germline ends. CDR3 in amino acids: CASSVTPANTEAFF. CDR3 in DNA: TGTGCCAGCAGCGTTACCCCGGCGAACACTGAAGCTTTCTTT.

This clone has a handful of counts. The CDR3 loop is CASSFSGSGGGDNEQFF. CDR3 nucleotide sequence: TGTGCCAGCAGCTTCTCGGGTTCGGGGGGGGGTGACAATGAGCAGTTCTTC. This chain links TRBV11-3 with TRBJ2-1, with 8 bases aligning to TRBD2. The CDR3 contains 17 residues. With V trimmed by 3 bases and J by 5 bases, 12 bases remained unmatched. The germline V gene has CDR1 SGHNT and CDR2 YENEEA. The full variable domain, completed using reference TRBV11-3 and TRBJ2-1, is EAGVVQSPRYKIIEKKQPVAFWCNPISGHNTLYWYLQNLGQGPELLIRYENEEAVDDSQLPKDRFSAERLKGVDSTLKIQPAELGDSAVYLCASSFSGSGGGDNEQFFGPGTRLTVL.

This CDR3 reads CATSRDQAGIGEQFF. CDR3 DNA: TGTGCCACCAGCAGAGATCAGGCAGGAATTGGCGAGCAGTTCTTC. The chain is built from TRBV15 and TRBJ2-1; D unclear. Trimming cost V 0 bases and J 10 bases, with 16 bases left between them. The CDR3 is made up of 15 amino acids. CDR1 LNHNV and CDR2 YYDKDF come from the germline V gene (reference sequence).